This T cell receptor (beta chain) was obtained from a study of blood T cell repertoires in COVID-19. Profiling relied on immunoSEQ multiplex PCR, and the TCRdb table lists in-frame clones only, not all of them. This sample carries about 160,000 clones, roughly four fifths of them seen once, and the ten largest clones take nearly 15%. The V and J ends lost 1 base and 15 bases respectively, with 13 bases between them. This CDR3 is built from 12 residues. This chain uses TRBV12-3 or TRBV12-4 with TRBJ1-3; TRBD1 is a possible D gene (6 bases). Sequenced material: peripheral blood. The sequence was obtained from a human donor with acute or convalescent COVID-19. The donor label of this sample is uncertain. The CDR3 reads CASSLGTGKTYF. The DNA of the CDR3 is TGTGCCAGCAGTTTAGGCACAGGGAAGACATATTTT.